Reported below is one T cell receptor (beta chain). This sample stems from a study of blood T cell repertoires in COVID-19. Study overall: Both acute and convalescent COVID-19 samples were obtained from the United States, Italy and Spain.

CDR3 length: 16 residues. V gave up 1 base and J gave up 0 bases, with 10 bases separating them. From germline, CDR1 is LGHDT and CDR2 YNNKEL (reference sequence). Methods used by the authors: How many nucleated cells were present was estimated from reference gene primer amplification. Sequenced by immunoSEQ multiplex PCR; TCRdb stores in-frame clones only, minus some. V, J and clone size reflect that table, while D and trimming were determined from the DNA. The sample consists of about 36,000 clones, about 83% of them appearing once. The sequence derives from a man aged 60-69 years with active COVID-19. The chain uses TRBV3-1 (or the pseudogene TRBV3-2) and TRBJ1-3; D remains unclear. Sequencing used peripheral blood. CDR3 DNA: TGTGCCAGCAGCCAAGGGGCGGGAAACTCTGGAAACACCATATATTTT. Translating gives CASSQGAGNSGNTIYF.